This TCR beta chain was captured in a study of CD8+CD57+ T cells in acquired aplastic anemia. For the study at large: Read counts for CD4+ cells (from healthy donors) averaged roughly 10 million.

This clonotype occurred once. Its antigen is unknown. The template used for profiling TCR beta VDJ and CDR3 was genomic DNA. TCRdb independently ran MiXCR on the reads; one entry per CDR3 protein. The table has about 200,000 distinct CDR3 sequences, 34% seen once. General study findings and limits: Found in both controls and patients were approximately 31 CD8+ CDR3 sequences.

The sequencing sample was made of sorted CD4+, CD8+, or CD8+CD57+ T cells (not recorded which) from PBMCs. The TCR comes from a human donor in good health, serving as a control.

This CDR3 is CASSSRQGMNTEAFF. In DNA, the CDR3 is TGCGCCAGCAGCTCGCGACAGGGGATGAACACTGAAGCTTTCTTT. The gene calls are TRBV5-1 and TRBJ1-1; TRBD1 matches 8 bases. The CDR3 is made up of 15 amino acids. Germline CDR1 is SGHRS and CDR2 is YFSETQ. V dropped 3 bases and J dropped 0; count of bases not matched to a gene: 4.